These T cell receptor beta chains were read from a single sample in a study of beta chain features in type 1 diabetes. Using immunoSEQ multiplex PCR, the repertoire was profiled, and TCRdb retains in-frame clones only, with some absent. Of about 340,000 clones listed, roughly 8.8% are singletons. Sequencing used central memory CD4+ T cells from blood. These receptors all stem from a man aged 30 to 39 with type 1 diabetes. Each CDR3 is given with its conserved first and last residue. A D gene is named only where the DNA matches it firmly. Clone size appears in some rows only: once, few, many, or a class for an expanded clone.

d_call,v_call,clone_size,j_call,cdr3_nt,cdr3_aa
-,TRBV6-5,few,TRBJ2-2,TGTGCCAGCAGTTACTCTTCCAGACACGTCACCGGGGAGCTGTTTTTT,CASSYSSRHVTGELFF
-,TRBV10-3,-,TRBJ1-2,TGTGCCATCAGTGAGTCGGCGCACTCCTATGGCTACACCTTC,CAISESAHSYGYTF
-,TRBV19,few,TRBJ2-1,TGTGCCAGTAGTTTTGATTACAGCCGGGGCGATGAGCAGTTCTTC,CASSFDYSRGDEQFF
-,TRBV4-3,once,TRBJ2-3,TGCGCCAGCAGCCAAGACGGGGTGACAGATACGCAGTATTTT,CASSQDGVTDTQYF
TRBD1,TRBV5-1,few,TRBJ2-7,TGCGCCAGCAGCACCACTTGGACCGGACAGGTCTACGAGCAGTACTTC,CASSTTWTGQVYEQYF
-,TRBV28,many,TRBJ2-4,TGTGCCAGCAGTTTTAGATTGACCTCCAAAAACATTCAGTACTTC,CASSFRLTSKNIQYF
-,TRBV27,many,TRBJ1-1,TGTGCCAGCAGTTTCGATGAGTCCACTGAAGCTTTCTTT,CASSFDESTEAFF
-,TRBV2,few,TRBJ2-7,TGTGCCAGCAGTGCTAGCTACGAGCAGTACTTC,CASSASYEQYF
-,TRBV6-1,few,TRBJ2-3,TGTGCCAGCAGTGAAGCGGGGGGGCATTTAGATACGCAGTATTTT,CASSEAGGHLDTQYF
TRBD1,TRBV29-1,-,TRBJ1-4,TGCAGCGTTGGACAGGGGACGGAAAAACTGTTTTTT,CSVGQGTEKLFF
-,TRBV7-9,few,TRBJ2-1,TGTGCCAGCAGCCCCGACAGGAATGAGCAGTTCTTC,CASSPDRNEQFF
TRBD1,TRBV29-1,-,TRBJ2-3,TGCAGCGTCCTAGGGACAGTCTACCAGCGCGGCACAGATACGCAGTATTTT,CSVLGTVYQRGTDTQYF
-,TRBV27,-,TRBJ1-1,TGTGCCAGCAGATCGGACAGATTCAAGATGAACACTGAAGCTTTCTTT,CASRSDRFKMNTEAFF
-,TRBV29-1,few,TRBJ2-7,TGCAGCGTTGAAGCCGGCCTACGCTCCTACGAGCAGTACTTC,CSVEAGLRSYEQYF
TRBD1,TRBV4-3,-,TRBJ1-2,TGCGCCAGCAGCCACTCTAGACAGGGCGGCAACTATGGCTACACCTTC,CASSHSRQGGNYGYTF
TRBD2,TRBV27,few,TRBJ2-3,TGTGCCAGCAGTTTAATTGTTAGCGGGGGGGCAACAGATACGCAGTATTTT,CASSLIVSGGATDTQYF
-,TRBV9,few,TRBJ2-6,TGTGCCAGCAGCGTAGGGGCCCAACCCTCTGGGGCCAACGTCCTGACTTTC,CASSVGAQPSGANVLTF
-,TRBV7-8,-,TRBJ2-5,TGTGCCAGCAGCTTAGTAGGGCGCCACCGGGAGACCCAGTACTTC,CASSLVGRHRETQYF
-,TRBV7-2,-,TRBJ2-1,TGTGCCAGCAGCTTAAAGCCAGGGGCGGGCTACAATGAGCAGTTCTTC,CASSLKPGAGYNEQFF
-,TRBV7-2,-,TRBJ1-1,TGTGCCAGCAGCTCGACGGTGAACACTGAAGCTTTCTTT,CASSSTVNTEAFF
TRBD1,TRBV7-2,few,TRBJ1-1,TGTGCCAGCAGTTCGCAGGGGGACACTGAAGCTTTCTTT,CASSSQGDTEAFF
TRBD2,TRBV19,few,TRBJ2-3,TGTGCCAGTAGAGGCTGGGCGGGGGGGCCAACAGATACGCAGTATTTT,CASRGWAGGPTDTQYF
-,TRBV20-1,few,TRBJ1-2,TGCAGTGCGTCGACAGGCTACGGCTACACCTTC,CSASTGYGYTF
-,TRBV4-3,-,TRBJ2-4,TGCGCCAGCAGCCAAGATCTCCACAGCCTAGCCAAAAACATTCAGTACTTC,CASSQDLHSLAKNIQYF
-,TRBV7-9,-,TRBJ2-7,TGTGCCAGCAGCTTAAACAGGGCCTACGAGCAGTACTTC,CASSLNRAYEQYF
TRBD2,TRBV5-5,few,TRBJ2-7,TGTGCCAGCAGCTTGGAAAGCGGGGGTGTCGAGCAGTACTTC,CASSLESGGVEQYF
TRBD1,TRBV4-3,-,TRBJ2-7,TGCGCCAGCAGCCAAGACCGTCGGAGGGGACAGGTACCCTACGAGCAGTACTTC,CASSQDRRRGQVPYEQYF
-,TRBV30,-,TRBJ1-1,TGTGCCTGGAGAGTGGAGTTTGGCACTGAAGCTTTCTTT,CAWRVEFGTEAFF
-,TRBV4-1,few,TRBJ1-2,TGCGCCAGCAGCCAAGACGACAGGTTCTCTTTTAACTATGGCTACACCTTC,CASSQDDRFSFNYGYTF
TRBD2,TRBV5-6,-,TRBJ2-3,TGTGCCAGCAGCTTTCTGGCGGGGGAGCACACAGATACGCAGTATTTT,CASSFLAGEHTDTQYF
-,TRBV7-2,-,TRBJ2-1,TGTGCCAGCAGCATCAGCGGTAGCTCCTACAATGAGCAGTTCTTC,CASSISGSSYNEQFF
-,TRBV15,-,TRBJ2-5,TGTGCCACCAGTCGCGCGGGGCAAGAGACCCAGTACTTC,CATSRAGQETQYF
TRBD1,TRBV5-1,few,TRBJ1-2,TGCGCCAGCAGTTCACCGACAGGGTTGTACGGCTACACCTTC,CASSSPTGLYGYTF
TRBD1,TRBV7-2,-,TRBJ1-1,TGTGCCTGCCGGGACAGGGGGAACACTGAAGCTTTCTTT,CACRDRGNTEAFF
-,TRBV28,many,TRBJ1-1,TGTGCCAGCGGCAGGGGCGCTGAAGCTTTCTTT,CASGRGAEAFF
-,TRBV25-1,-,TRBJ2-2,TGTGCCAGCAGTGAGTATGAGGGGGGAGAGTCCACCGGGGAGCTGTTTTTT,CASSEYEGGESTGELFF
TRBD1,TRBV7-9,-,TRBJ2-3,TGTGCCAGCAGCATGCGGACAGGGATAGATACGCAGTATTTT,CASSMRTGIDTQYF
TRBD1,TRBV11-2,-,TRBJ2-7,TGTGCCAGCAGCCGGGGACAGGGCGGAACCTACGAGCAGTACTTC,CASSRGQGGTYEQYF
-,TRBV6-5,few,TRBJ2-1,TGTGCGGCGGCGGGGAGGAACAATGAGCAGTTCTTC,CAAAGRNNEQFF
-,TRBV19,-,TRBJ2-1,TGTGCCAGTAGTATAAACGCGGGCGTCTACAATGAGCAGTTCTTC,CASSINAGVYNEQFF
-,TRBV5-1,few,TRBJ2-7,TGCGCCAGCAGCCCAGAAGGGGGGCCAGGGGCAGGCTACGAGCAGTACTTC,CASSPEGGPGAGYEQYF
TRBD1,TRBV7-9,few,TRBJ2-7,TGTGCCAGCAGCCGGGACAGCTTCTCCTACGAGCAGTACTTC,CASSRDSFSYEQYF
TRBD1,TRBV27,-,TRBJ1-2,TGTGCCAGCGGGAACCGACAGGGCGGAGGCTACACCTTC,CASGNRQGGGYTF
TRBD1,TRBV6-5,few,TRBJ2-7,TGTGCCAGCAGCAGGGGGTACCACGAGCAGTACTTC,CASSRGYHEQYF
-,TRBV5-6,few,TRBJ1-1,TGTGCCAGCAGCTCCCCTCCGGGTGAAGCTTTCTTT,CASSSPPGEAFF
-,TRBV10-2,few,TRBJ2-5,TGCGCCAGCAGACTCTCTAAAGGACAAGAGACCCAGTACTTC,CASRLSKGQETQYF
-,TRBV5-1,-,TRBJ1-4,TGCGCCAGCAGCTTAGGGCCAGATGAAAAACTGTTTTTT,CASSLGPDEKLFF
TRBD1,TRBV7-2,-,TRBJ2-2,TGTGCCAGCAGCTTAGCCAGGGGGCTCACCGGGGAGCTGTTTTTT,CASSLARGLTGELFF
-,TRBV6-6,-,TRBJ2-5,TGTGCCAGCAGCCGTAACCCGGACAGCCGGGGAGAGACCCAGTACTTC,CASSRNPDSRGETQYF
-,TRBV11-2,-,TRBJ2-1,TGTGCCAGCAGCCGGGGGCCTCCCCCCAATGAGCAGTTCTTC,CASSRGPPPNEQFF
-,TRBV5-8,many,TRBJ1-4,TGTGCCAGCAGCTTGAACAGGGTCGGCGAAAAACTGTTTTTT,CASSLNRVGEKLFF
TRBD1,TRBV7-2,-,TRBJ2-5,TGTGCCAGCAGCTCGACAGGGAACCAAGAGACCCAGTACTTC,CASSSTGNQETQYF
-,TRBV9,once,TRBJ1-3,TGTGCCAGCAGCGCTCGTGCATTCTCTGGAAACACCATATATTTT,CASSARAFSGNTIYF
TRBD1,TRBV6-5,-,TRBJ2-5,TGTGCCAGCAGCTTGACAGGGGGCTACCAAGAGACCCAGTACTTC,CASSLTGGYQETQYF